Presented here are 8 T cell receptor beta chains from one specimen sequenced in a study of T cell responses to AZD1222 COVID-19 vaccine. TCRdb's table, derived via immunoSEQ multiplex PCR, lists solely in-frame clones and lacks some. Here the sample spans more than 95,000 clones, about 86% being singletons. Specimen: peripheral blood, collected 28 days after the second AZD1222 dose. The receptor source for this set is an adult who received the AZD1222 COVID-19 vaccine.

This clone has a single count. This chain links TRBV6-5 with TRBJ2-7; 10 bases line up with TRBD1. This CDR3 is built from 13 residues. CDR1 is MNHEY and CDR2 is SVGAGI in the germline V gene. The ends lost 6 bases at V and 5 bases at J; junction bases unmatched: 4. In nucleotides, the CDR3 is TGTGCCAGCAGCCGGGACAGGGGTCACGAGCAGTACTTC. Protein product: CASSRDRGHEQYF.

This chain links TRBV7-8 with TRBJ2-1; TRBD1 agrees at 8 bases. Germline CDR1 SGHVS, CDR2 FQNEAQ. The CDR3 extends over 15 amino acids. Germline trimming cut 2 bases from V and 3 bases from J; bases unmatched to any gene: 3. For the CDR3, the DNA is TGTGCCAGCAGCTTAATTGGGACAGGCTACAATGAGCAGTTCTTC. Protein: CASSLIGTGYNEQFF.

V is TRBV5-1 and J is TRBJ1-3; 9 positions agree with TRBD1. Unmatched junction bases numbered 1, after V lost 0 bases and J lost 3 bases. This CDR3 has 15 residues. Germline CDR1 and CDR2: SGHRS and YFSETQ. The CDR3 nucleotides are TGCGCCAGCAGCTTGGACAGGGGGCATGGAAACACCATATATTTT. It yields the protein CASSLDRGHGNTIYF.

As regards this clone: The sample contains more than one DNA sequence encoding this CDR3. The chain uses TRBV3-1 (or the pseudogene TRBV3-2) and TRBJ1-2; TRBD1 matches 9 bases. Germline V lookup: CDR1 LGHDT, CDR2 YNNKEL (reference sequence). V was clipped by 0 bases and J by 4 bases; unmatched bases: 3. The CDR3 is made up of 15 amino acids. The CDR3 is CASSQDLGQGYGYTF. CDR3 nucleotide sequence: TGTGCCAGCAGCCAAGATCTGGGACAGGGCTATGGCTACACCTTC.

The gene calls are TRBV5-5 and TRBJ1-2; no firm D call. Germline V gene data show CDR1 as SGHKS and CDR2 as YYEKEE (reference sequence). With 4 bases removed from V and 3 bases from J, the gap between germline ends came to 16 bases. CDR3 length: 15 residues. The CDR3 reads CASSPPAGVDYGYTF. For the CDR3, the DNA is TGTGCCAGCAGCCCCCCGGCGGGAGTCGACTATGGCTACACCTTC. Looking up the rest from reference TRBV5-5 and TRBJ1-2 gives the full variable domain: DAGVTQSPTHLIKTRGQQVTLRCSPISGHKSVSWYQQVLGQGPQFIFQYYEKEERGRGNFPDRFSARQFPNYSSELNVNALLLGDSALYLCASSPPAGVDYGYTFGSGTRLTVV.

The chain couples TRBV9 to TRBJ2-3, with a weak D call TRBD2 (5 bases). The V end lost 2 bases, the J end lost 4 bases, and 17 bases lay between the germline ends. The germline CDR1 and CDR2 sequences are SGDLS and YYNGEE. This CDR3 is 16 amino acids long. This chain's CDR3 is CASSVAGLGPADTQYF. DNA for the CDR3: TGTGCCAGCAGCGTTGCGGGCCTCGGGCCCGCAGATACGCAGTATTTT.

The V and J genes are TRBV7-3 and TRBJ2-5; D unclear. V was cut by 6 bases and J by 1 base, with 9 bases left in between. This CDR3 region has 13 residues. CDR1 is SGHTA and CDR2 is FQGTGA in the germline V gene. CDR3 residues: CASSPSRQETQYF. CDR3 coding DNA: TGTGCCAGCAGTCCCTCCCGCCAAGAGACCCAGTACTTC.

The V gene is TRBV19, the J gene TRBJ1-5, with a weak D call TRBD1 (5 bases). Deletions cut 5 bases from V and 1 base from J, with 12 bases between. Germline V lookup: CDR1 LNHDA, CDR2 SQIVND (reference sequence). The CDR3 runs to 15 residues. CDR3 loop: CASSLSGGSNQPQHF. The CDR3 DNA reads TGTGCCAGTAGTCTAAGCGGGGGAAGCAATCAGCCCCAGCATTTT. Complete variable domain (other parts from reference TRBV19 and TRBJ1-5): DGGITQSPKYLFRKEGQNVTLSCEQNLNHDAMYWYRQDPGQGLRLIYYSQIVNDFQKGDIAEGYSVSREKKESFPLTVTSAQKNPTAFYLCASSLSGGSNQPQHFGDGTRLSIL.